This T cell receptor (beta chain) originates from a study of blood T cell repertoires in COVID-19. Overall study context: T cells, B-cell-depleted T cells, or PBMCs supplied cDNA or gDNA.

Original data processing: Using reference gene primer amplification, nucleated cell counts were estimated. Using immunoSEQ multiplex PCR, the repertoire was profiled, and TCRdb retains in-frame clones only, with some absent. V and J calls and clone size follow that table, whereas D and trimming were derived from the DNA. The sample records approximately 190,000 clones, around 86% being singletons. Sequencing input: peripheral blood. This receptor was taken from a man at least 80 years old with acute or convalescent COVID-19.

The CDR3 is CASSPQVAQYNEQFF. As DNA, the CDR3 is TGTGCCAGCTCACCACAGGTGGCACAGTACAATGAGCAGTTCTTC. V and J are TRBV18 and TRBJ2-1, with D unresolved. V lost 1 base and J lost 4, with 11 bases in between. CDR1 is KGHSH, CDR2 LQKENI, per germline. The CDR3 totals 15 residues.